The 11 T cell receptor beta chains given below trace back to one sample, sequenced in a study of identifying expanded T cells in peripheral blood. Data came from immunoSEQ multiplex PCR; TCRdb stores just in-frame clones and leaves some out. The sample yields more than 75,000 clones, around nine tenths seen once. The specimen sequenced was blood. These receptors came from a person aged 18 to 75 in good health.

The chain is built from TRBV7-9 and TRBJ1-1; D is unclear. From germline, CDR1 is SEHNR and CDR2 FQNEAQ (reference sequence). V gave up 7 bases and J gave up 0 bases, with 15 bases separating them. The CDR3 is made up of 15 amino acids. CDR3 amino acids: CASTRPGPMNTEAFF. The DNA of the CDR3 is TGTGCCAGCACGAGACCCGGGCCTATGAACACTGAAGCTTTCTTT.

The chain couples TRBV7-2 to TRBJ2-7, with TRBD2 as a possible D gene (5 bases). CDR3 length: 14 residues. CDR1 and CDR2 (germline): SGHTA, FQGNSA. The germline V and J ends were trimmed by 1 base and 5 bases, with 12 bases remaining between them. The CDR3 protein is CASSLGVGVNEQYF. The CDR3 DNA follows: TGTGCCAGCAGCTTAGGAGTCGGGGTCAACGAGCAGTACTTC.

The V gene is TRBV11-2, the J gene TRBJ1-2, with D possibly matching TRBD1 (5 bases). Germline loops: CDR1 SGHAT, CDR2 FQNNGV. V shed 7 bases and J shed 6 bases, with 21 bases lying between them. This CDR3 comprises 15 residues. The CDR3 region is CASTPMGESFHGYTF. The CDR3 region has the DNA TGTGCCAGCACCCCCATGGGGGAGTCCTTTCATGGCTACACCTTC.

The chain couples TRBV9 to TRBJ2-5; 9 bases are shared with TRBD1. Germline V CDR1 and CDR2: SGDLS, YYNGEE. V shed 0 bases and J 5 bases; nucleotides not matched to a gene: 5. CDR3 length: 15 residues. The CDR3 sequence: CASSVETGGAETQYF. The CDR3 region has the DNA TGTGCCAGCAGCGTAGAAACAGGGGGCGCGGAGACCCAGTACTTC.

The table lists this clone with a count of one. CDR3 DNA sequence: TGTGCCAGCTCACCTCTACAGGGGTTGAGCAATCAGCCCCAGCATTTT. Encoded protein: CASSPLQGLSNQPQHF. The chain has TRBV18 and TRBJ1-5, with 7 bases matching TRBD1. The CDR3 is 16 amino acids. The J segment lost 1 base and the V segment lost 3 bases, leaving 6 bases of the junction unmatched. Germline CDR1 KGHSH, CDR2 LQKENI.

The rearrangement links TRBV5-4 to TRBJ1-1; no clear D. The CDR3 spans 12 residues. Trimming stripped 0 bases from V and 8 bases from J, with 8 bases between. The germline gives CDR1 SGHNT, CDR2 YYREEE (reference sequence). The CDR3 protein is CASSLDANEAFF. The CDR3 nucleotides read TGTGCCAGCAGCTTGGATGCAAACGAAGCTTTCTTT.

This chain connects TRBV4-1 to TRBJ2-7, with D perhaps TRBD1 (6 bases). Trimming shortened V by 1 base and J by 2 bases, and 24 bases separated the two germline ends. CDR1 and CDR2 (germline): MGHRA, YSYEKL. This CDR3 spans 19 amino acids. CDR3 protein: CASSQGKIWGRKITYEQYF. The CDR3 nucleotides read TGCGCCAGCAGCCAAGGGAAAATCTGGGGGCGGAAGATAACCTACGAGCAGTACTTC.

The V gene is TRBV28, the J gene TRBJ2-6, with D perhaps TRBD2 (5 bases). This CDR3 spans 14 amino acids. V was cut by 7 bases and J by 2 bases, with 9 bases left in between. The germline CDR1 and CDR2 sequences are MDHEN and SYDVKM. The CDR3 DNA sequence: TGTGCCAGCAACCTAGCACCTGGGGCCAACGTCCTGACTTTC. Protein product: CASNLAPGANVLTF.

CDR3 in amino acids: CASSLEGTRGNEQFF. CDR3 DNA: TGTGCCAGCAGCTTAGAGGGGACTAGGGGCAATGAGCAGTTCTTC. The chain recombines TRBV11-3 with TRBJ2-1; 8 positions match TRBD2. The CDR3 is 15 residues long. Germline loops: CDR1 SGHNT, CDR2 YENEEA. Trimming cost V 0 bases and J 6 bases; bases outside gene matches: 4.

The rearrangement links TRBV27 to TRBJ1-4; tentative D call: TRBD1 (5 bases). V shed 6 bases and J shed 3 bases, with 17 bases lying between them. In germline, CDR1 is MNHEY, CDR2 SMNVEV (reference sequence). The CDR3 sequence is 16 residues long. CDR3: CASRYRGEVPNEKLFF. CDR3 in DNA: TGTGCCAGCAGATACCGGGGGGAGGTCCCTAATGAAAAACTGTTTTTT.

The chain joins TRBV14 to TRBJ2-7, with D unclear. This CDR3 region has 15 residues. Germline V gene data show CDR1 as SGHDN and CDR2 as FVKESK. With 1 base removed from V and 0 bases from J, the gap between germline ends came to 10 bases. This chain's CDR3 is CASSQGRTSSYEQYF. The CDR3 nucleotides are TGTGCCAGCAGCCAAGGAAGAACCAGCTCCTACGAGCAGTACTTC.